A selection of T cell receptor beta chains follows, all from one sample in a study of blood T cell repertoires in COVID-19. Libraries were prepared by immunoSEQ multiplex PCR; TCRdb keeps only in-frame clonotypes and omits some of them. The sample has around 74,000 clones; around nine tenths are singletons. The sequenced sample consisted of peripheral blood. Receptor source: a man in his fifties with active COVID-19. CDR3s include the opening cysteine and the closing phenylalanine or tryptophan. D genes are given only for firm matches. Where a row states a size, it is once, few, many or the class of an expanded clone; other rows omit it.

CDR3nt: TGTGCCAGCAGTGAACCTGACAGTAGCAATCAGCCCCAGCATTTT
CDR3aa: CASSEPDSSNQPQHF
abundance: -
v_gene: TRBV6-1
d_gene: -
j_gene: TRBJ1-5

CDR3nt: TGTGCCAGCAGTTTAAGGCAGGGCTACGAGCAGTACTTC
CDR3aa: CASSLRQGYEQYF
abundance: -
v_gene: TRBV28
d_gene: -
j_gene: TRBJ2-7

CDR3nt: TGTGCCAGCAGTGCGTACAATGAGCAGTTCTTC
CDR3aa: CASSAYNEQFF
abundance: -
v_gene: TRBV12-3/TRBV12-4
d_gene: -
j_gene: TRBJ2-1

CDR3nt: TGTGCCAGCAGCTTCCCACCTAGCCTTATGTTCGCGAACACCGGGGAGCTGTTTTTT
CDR3aa: CASSFPPSLMFANTGELFF
abundance: -
v_gene: TRBV7-9
d_gene: -
j_gene: TRBJ2-2

CDR3nt: -
CDR3aa: CATSDSGQGSGNTIYF
abundance: -
v_gene: TRBV24-1
d_gene: -
j_gene: TRBJ1-3

CDR3nt: TGTGCCAGCAAACCAGGACTTCAAGCAGATACGCAGTATTTT
CDR3aa: CASKPGLQADTQYF
abundance: -
v_gene: TRBV6-4
d_gene: -
j_gene: TRBJ2-3

CDR3nt: TGTGCCAGCAGCATCACAGGGCCTTCAGCTAATGAAAAACTGTTTTTT
CDR3aa: CASSITGPSANEKLFF
abundance: few
v_gene: TRBV21-1
d_gene: -
j_gene: TRBJ1-4

CDR3nt: TGCAGCGTCCAAACAGATACGCAGTATTTT
CDR3aa: CSVQTDTQYF
abundance: -
v_gene: TRBV29-1
d_gene: -
j_gene: TRBJ2-3

CDR3nt: TGTGCCAGCAGTCTTGTGGGGGACTTGAACACTGAAGCTTTCTTT
CDR3aa: CASSLVGDLNTEAFF
abundance: -
v_gene: TRBV27
d_gene: -
j_gene: TRBJ1-1

CDR3nt: TGTGCCAGTAGTATATCAGGGGGAGGCTACACCTTC
CDR3aa: CASSISGGGYTF
abundance: -
v_gene: TRBV19
d_gene: TRBD1
j_gene: TRBJ1-2

CDR3nt: TGCGCCAGCAGCCAAGAGCCCCGTGGACTCGGGGAAAAACTGTTTTTT
CDR3aa: CASSQEPRGLGEKLFF
abundance: -
v_gene: TRBV4-3
d_gene: -
j_gene: TRBJ1-4

CDR3nt: TGTGCCAGCACCTGGGACAGGGCTGGAAACACCATATATTTT
CDR3aa: CASTWDRAGNTIYF
abundance: once
v_gene: TRBV5-6
d_gene: TRBD1
j_gene: TRBJ1-3

CDR3nt: TGTGCCACCAGCACCTCGTCCTGGCCCAGGGAGCTGTTTTTT
CDR3aa: CATSTSSWPRELFF
abundance: -
v_gene: TRBV15
d_gene: -
j_gene: TRBJ2-2

CDR3nt: TGTGCCAGCAGTCTCGGCCCCCCTCAGACAGGGCCTTACGAGCAGTACTTC
CDR3aa: CASSLGPPQTGPYEQYF
abundance: -
v_gene: TRBV27
d_gene: TRBD1
j_gene: TRBJ2-7

CDR3nt: TGTGCCAGCTCATTACAACGGGACAGGGCCTATGGCTACACCTTC
CDR3aa: CASSLQRDRAYGYTF
abundance: -
v_gene: TRBV18
d_gene: TRBD1
j_gene: TRBJ1-2

CDR3nt: TGTGCCAGCAGTGACATACTGACAAGAGAGACCCAGTACTTC
CDR3aa: CASSDILTRETQYF
abundance: -
v_gene: TRBV2
d_gene: -
j_gene: TRBJ2-5

CDR3nt: TGTGCCAGCAGTGAACTAGCGATTCGCACAGATACGCAGTATTTT
CDR3aa: CASSELAIRTDTQYF
abundance: -
v_gene: TRBV2
d_gene: -
j_gene: TRBJ2-3

CDR3nt: TGCGCCAGCAGTGGATGGGGGGATGAAGCTTTCTTT
CDR3aa: CASSGWGDEAFF
abundance: few
v_gene: TRBV10-2
d_gene: -
j_gene: TRBJ1-1

CDR3nt: TGTGCCAGCAGTTTCCCGACTAGCGGGAGGTTCAATGAGCAGTTCTTC
CDR3aa: CASSFPTSGRFNEQFF
abundance: once
v_gene: TRBV28
d_gene: TRBD2
j_gene: TRBJ2-1

CDR3nt: TGTGCCAGCAGGGGACGGACAGGGAACACCGGGGAGCTGTTTTTT
CDR3aa: CASRGRTGNTGELFF
abundance: -
v_gene: TRBV25-1
d_gene: TRBD1
j_gene: TRBJ2-2

CDR3nt: TGTGCCAGCAGCTTTGGGGCCAGGGTAGGCTACACCTTC
CDR3aa: CASSFGARVGYTF
abundance: -
v_gene: TRBV7-3
d_gene: -
j_gene: TRBJ1-2

CDR3nt: TGTGCCAGCAGCCCCCGGAGCACCGGGGAGCTGTTTTTT
CDR3aa: CASSPRSTGELFF
abundance: once
v_gene: TRBV11-2
d_gene: -
j_gene: TRBJ2-2

CDR3nt: TGTGCCAGCTCACCCCCGTTGGACAGCTATGGCTACACCTTC
CDR3aa: CASSPPLDSYGYTF
abundance: once
v_gene: TRBV18
d_gene: -
j_gene: TRBJ1-2

CDR3nt: TGTGCCAGCAGACAAGGTGGGAGAACTGAAGCTTTCTTT
CDR3aa: CASRQGGRTEAFF
abundance: -
v_gene: TRBV28
d_gene: -
j_gene: TRBJ1-1

CDR3nt: TGTGCCAGCAGCTCGCAGGGGCTCTCCTACGAGCAGTACTTC
CDR3aa: CASSSQGLSYEQYF
abundance: -
v_gene: TRBV3-1/TRBV3-2
d_gene: -
j_gene: TRBJ2-7

CDR3nt: TGTGCCACGCAACAGGGTGGCGGCTACACCTTC
CDR3aa: CATQQGGGYTF
abundance: once
v_gene: TRBV24-1
d_gene: -
j_gene: TRBJ1-2

CDR3nt: TGCGCCAGCAGCCACGGACTAGCGGGCTCCTACGAGCAGTACTTC
CDR3aa: CASSHGLAGSYEQYF
abundance: -
v_gene: TRBV4-1
d_gene: TRBD2
j_gene: TRBJ2-7

CDR3nt: TGTGCTAGTGGTCCCGGGACAGGTGGCACAGATACGCAGTATTTT
CDR3aa: CASGPGTGGTDTQYF
abundance: -
v_gene: TRBV12-5
d_gene: TRBD1
j_gene: TRBJ2-3

CDR3nt: TGTGCCAGCAGCCCTCTAGCGCAACCAACCACAGATACGCAGTATTTT
CDR3aa: CASSPLAQPTTDTQYF
abundance: -
v_gene: TRBV7-6
d_gene: -
j_gene: TRBJ2-3

CDR3nt: TGTGCCAGCAGCCCGGGACAGCAAAATCAGCCCCAGCATTTT
CDR3aa: CASSPGQQNQPQHF
abundance: -
v_gene: TRBV28
d_gene: TRBD1
j_gene: TRBJ1-5

CDR3nt: TGTGCCAGCAGTTTAGTCCGCGAGCAGTACTTC
CDR3aa: CASSLVREQYF
abundance: -
v_gene: TRBV12-3/TRBV12-4
d_gene: -
j_gene: TRBJ2-7

CDR3nt: TGTGCCAGTAGTATATCTTCGGGGTGGGGATCCTACGAGCAGTACTTC
CDR3aa: CASSISSGWGSYEQYF
abundance: once
v_gene: TRBV19
d_gene: -
j_gene: TRBJ2-7

CDR3nt: TGTGCCAGCAGCCTAAAAGATACGCAGTATTTT
CDR3aa: CASSLKDTQYF
abundance: -
v_gene: TRBV3-1/TRBV3-2
d_gene: -
j_gene: TRBJ2-3

CDR3nt: TGTGCCAGCAGTTCCGGGACTAGCGGGAGTCGTAGCACCGGGGAGCTGTTTTTT
CDR3aa: CASSSGTSGSRSTGELFF
abundance: -
v_gene: TRBV6-2/TRBV6-3
d_gene: TRBD2
j_gene: TRBJ2-2

CDR3nt: TGCAGCGTTGAGGTCCAGGGCACTGCTGCTGGCTACACCTTC
CDR3aa: CSVEVQGTAAGYTF
abundance: -
v_gene: TRBV29-1
d_gene: -
j_gene: TRBJ1-2

CDR3nt: TGTGCCAGCAGCAATAGCGGGAGGCGATTGAGCGAGCAGTACTTC
CDR3aa: CASSNSGRRLSEQYF
abundance: -
v_gene: TRBV3-1/TRBV3-2
d_gene: TRBD2
j_gene: TRBJ2-7

CDR3nt: TGTGCCATCAGCCTTGGGGGGGATGAGCAGTTCTTC
CDR3aa: CAISLGGDEQFF
abundance: -
v_gene: TRBV10-3
d_gene: TRBD2
j_gene: TRBJ2-1

CDR3nt: TGTGCCACTTCGGACAGTCGGTACGATTTCCCCTATGGCTACACCTTC
CDR3aa: CATSDSRYDFPYGYTF
abundance: -
v_gene: TRBV15
d_gene: -
j_gene: TRBJ1-2

CDR3nt: TGTGCCAGCAGCTCCCTCAATCAGCCCCAGCATTTT
CDR3aa: CASSSLNQPQHF
abundance: -
v_gene: TRBV7-9
d_gene: -
j_gene: TRBJ1-5

CDR3nt: TGTGCCAGCAGTTGGACAGTAAATCAGCCCCAGCATTTT
CDR3aa: CASSWTVNQPQHF
abundance: -
v_gene: TRBV28
d_gene: -
j_gene: TRBJ1-5

CDR3nt: TGTGCCAGCAGCTTAATTCAGACAGGGGGTGGCTACACCTTC
CDR3aa: CASSLIQTGGGYTF
abundance: -
v_gene: TRBV7-9
d_gene: TRBD1
j_gene: TRBJ1-2

CDR3nt: TGTGCCAGCAGCCGGGACAGGGAGATCGGGGAGCTGTTTTTT
CDR3aa: CASSRDREIGELFF
abundance: -
v_gene: TRBV4-2
d_gene: TRBD1
j_gene: TRBJ2-2

CDR3nt: TGTGCCAGTAGCGACGCCCGACTAGCGGGAGACACAGATACGCAGTATTTT
CDR3aa: CASSDARLAGDTDTQYF
abundance: -
v_gene: TRBV19
d_gene: TRBD2
j_gene: TRBJ2-3

CDR3nt: TGTGCTAGTGGTTCGGGACAAGCGAACACCGGGGAGCTGTTTTTT
CDR3aa: CASGSGQANTGELFF
abundance: -
v_gene: TRBV12-5
d_gene: -
j_gene: TRBJ2-2

CDR3nt: TGTGCCAGCAGCTTAGAAGGGATCGCGGGAGGGAATGAGCAGTTCTTC
CDR3aa: CASSLEGIAGGNEQFF
abundance: once
v_gene: TRBV7-9
d_gene: TRBD2
j_gene: TRBJ2-1